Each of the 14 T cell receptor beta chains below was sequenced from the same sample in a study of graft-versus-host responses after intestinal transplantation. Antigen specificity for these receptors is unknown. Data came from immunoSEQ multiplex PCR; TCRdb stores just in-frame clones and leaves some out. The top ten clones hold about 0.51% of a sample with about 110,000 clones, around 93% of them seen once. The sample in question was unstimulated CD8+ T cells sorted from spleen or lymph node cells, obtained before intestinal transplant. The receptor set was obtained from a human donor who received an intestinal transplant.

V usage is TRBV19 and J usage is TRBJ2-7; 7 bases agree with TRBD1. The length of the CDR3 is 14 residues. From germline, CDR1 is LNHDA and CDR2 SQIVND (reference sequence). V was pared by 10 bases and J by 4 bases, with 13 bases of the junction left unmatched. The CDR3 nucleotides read TGTGCCACCACCCCCGGGACAGTAGGGTACGAGCAGTACTTC. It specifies CATTPGTVGYEQYF. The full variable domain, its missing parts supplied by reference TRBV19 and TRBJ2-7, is DGGITQSPKYLFRKEGQNVTLSCEQNLNHDAMYWYRQDPGQGLRLIYYSQIVNDFQKGDIAEGYSVSREKKESFPLTVTSAQKNPTAFYLCATTPGTVGYEQYFGPGTRLTVT.

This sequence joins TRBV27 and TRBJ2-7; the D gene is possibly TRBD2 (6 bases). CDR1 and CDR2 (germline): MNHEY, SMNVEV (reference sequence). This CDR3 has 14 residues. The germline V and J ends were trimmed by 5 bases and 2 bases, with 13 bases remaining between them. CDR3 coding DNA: TGTGCCAGCAGTCGCCGGGAGCCCACCTACGAGCAGTACTTC. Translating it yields CASSRREPTYEQYF.

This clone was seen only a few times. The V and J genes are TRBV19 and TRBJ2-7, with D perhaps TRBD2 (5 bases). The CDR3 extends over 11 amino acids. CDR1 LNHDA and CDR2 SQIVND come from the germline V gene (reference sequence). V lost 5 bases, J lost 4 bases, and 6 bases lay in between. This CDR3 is CASSPGYEQYF. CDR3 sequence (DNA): TGTGCCAGTAGTCCGGGATACGAGCAGTACTTC. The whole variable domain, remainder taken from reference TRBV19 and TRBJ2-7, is DGGITQSPKYLFRKEGQNVTLSCEQNLNHDAMYWYRQDPGQGLRLIYYSQIVNDFQKGDIAEGYSVSREKKESFPLTVTSAQKNPTAFYLCASSPGYEQYFGPGTRLTVT.

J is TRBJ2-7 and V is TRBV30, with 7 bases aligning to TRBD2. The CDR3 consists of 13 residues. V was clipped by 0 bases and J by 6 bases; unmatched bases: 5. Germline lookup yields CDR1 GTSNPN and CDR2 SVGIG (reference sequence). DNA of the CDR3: TGTGCCTGGAGTGTTGGCGGGAGCTCCGAGCAGTACTTC. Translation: CAWSVGGSSEQYF. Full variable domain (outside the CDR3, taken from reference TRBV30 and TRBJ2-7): SQTIHQWPATLVQPVGSPLSLECTVEGTSNPNLYWYRQAAGRGLQLLFYSVGIGQISSEVPQNLSASRPQDRQFILSSKKLLLSDSGFYLCAWSVGGSSEQYFGPGTRLTVT.

The CDR3 DNA follows: TGTGCCTGGACCCTGGGCGGGGTGGGCTACACCTTC. It is translated as CAWTLGGVGYTF. The chain links TRBV30 to TRBJ1-2; D is uncertain. Germline lookup yields CDR1 GTSNPN and CDR2 SVGIG (reference sequence). The CDR3 contains 12 residues. Trimming left V 4 bases short and J 8 bases short, with 14 bases between.

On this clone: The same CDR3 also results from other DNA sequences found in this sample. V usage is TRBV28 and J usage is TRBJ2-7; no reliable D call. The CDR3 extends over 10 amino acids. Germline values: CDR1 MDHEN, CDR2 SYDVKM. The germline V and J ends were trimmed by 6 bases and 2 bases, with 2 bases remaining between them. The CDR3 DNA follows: TGTGCCAGCAGCACCTACGAGCAGTACTTC. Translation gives CASSTYEQYF.

The CDR3 region is CASSQKSSYEQYF. DNA for the CDR3: TGTGCCAGCAGCCAAAAAAGCTCCTACGAGCAGTACTTC. The chain employs TRBV4-2 and TRBJ2-7, with D uncertain. Germline assignment: CDR1 LGHNA and CDR2 YNFKEQ. This CDR3 has 13 residues. V was clipped by 2 bases and J by 0 bases, with 5 bases between them.

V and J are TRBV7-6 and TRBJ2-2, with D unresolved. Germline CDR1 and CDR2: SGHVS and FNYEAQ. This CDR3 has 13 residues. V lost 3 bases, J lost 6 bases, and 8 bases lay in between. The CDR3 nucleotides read TGTGCCAGCAGCTTTGGGCCTGCCGGGGAGCTGTTTTTT. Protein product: CASSFGPAGELFF.

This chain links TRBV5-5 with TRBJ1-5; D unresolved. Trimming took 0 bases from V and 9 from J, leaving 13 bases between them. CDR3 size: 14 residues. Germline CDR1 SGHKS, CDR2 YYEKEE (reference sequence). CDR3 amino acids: CASSLGRASRPQHF. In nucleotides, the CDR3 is TGTGCCAGCAGCTTGGGGCGAGCCTCGCGGCCCCAGCATTTT.

CDR3 sequence reads: CASGLGTGELFF. In DNA form, the CDR3 reads TGTGCTAGTGGTTTGGGTACCGGGGAGCTGTTTTTT. The rearrangement joins TRBV12-5 to TRBJ2-2; D is undetermined. The germline gives CDR1 LGHNT, CDR2 FRNRAP. Trimming pared 1 base from V and 5 bases from J, leaving 2 bases between. The CDR3 contains 12 residues.

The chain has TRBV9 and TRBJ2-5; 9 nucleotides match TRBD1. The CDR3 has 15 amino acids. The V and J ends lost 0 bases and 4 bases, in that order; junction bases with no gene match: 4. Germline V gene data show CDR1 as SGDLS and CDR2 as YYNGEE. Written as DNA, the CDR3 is TGTGCCAGCAGCGTAGGGACAGGGGCGGGAGAGACCCAGTACTTC. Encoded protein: CASSVGTGAGETQYF. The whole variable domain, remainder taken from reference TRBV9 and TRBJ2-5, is DSGVTQTPKHLITATGQRVTLRCSPRSGDLSVYWYQQSLDQGLQFLIQYYNGEERAKGNILERFSAQQFPDLHSELNLSSLELGDSALYFCASSVGTGAGETQYFGPGTRLLVL.

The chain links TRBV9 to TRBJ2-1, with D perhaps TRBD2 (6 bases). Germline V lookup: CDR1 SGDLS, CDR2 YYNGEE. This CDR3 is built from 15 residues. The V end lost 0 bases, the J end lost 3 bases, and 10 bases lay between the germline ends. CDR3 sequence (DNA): TGTGCCAGCAGCGTAGTGTCTAGCGACTACAATGAGCAGTTCTTC. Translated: CASSVVSSDYNEQFF. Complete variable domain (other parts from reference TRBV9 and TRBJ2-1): DSGVTQTPKHLITATGQRVTLRCSPRSGDLSVYWYQQSLDQGLQFLIQYYNGEERAKGNILERFSAQQFPDLHSELNLSSLELGDSALYFCASSVVSSDYNEQFFGPGTRLTVL.

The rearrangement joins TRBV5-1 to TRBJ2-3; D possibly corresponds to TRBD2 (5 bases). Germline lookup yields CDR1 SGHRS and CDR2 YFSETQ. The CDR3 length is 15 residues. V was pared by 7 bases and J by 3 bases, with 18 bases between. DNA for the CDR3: TGCGCCAGCCGGGAAAGCCCCGGTGGGACAGATACGCAGTATTTT. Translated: CASRESPGGTDTQYF.

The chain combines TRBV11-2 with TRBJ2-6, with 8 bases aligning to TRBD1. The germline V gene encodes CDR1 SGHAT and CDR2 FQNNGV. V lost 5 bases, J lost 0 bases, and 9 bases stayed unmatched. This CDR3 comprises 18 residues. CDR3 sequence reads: CASSRTGGLRSGANVLTF. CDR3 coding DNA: TGTGCCAGCAGCAGAACAGGGGGTTTGCGCTCTGGGGCCAACGTCCTGACTTTC.